This TCR beta chain derives from a study of shared clonotypes between healthy human individuals. Overall study context: With ages of 18 to 49, the donors were a couple of women and three men. Study-wide findings and caveats: The sampled material consisted only of blood, and tissue repertoires are likely to differ.

Naivety among CD8 cells was defined by CD45RO negativity and positive CCR7 selection, thereby excluding terminally differentiated effector memory CD45RA+ cells. Germline CDR1 and CDR2: SEHNR and FQNEAQ (reference sequence). With 7 bases removed from V and 1 base from J, the gap between germline ends came to 11 bases. The CDR3 length is 13 residues. Produced via immunoSEQ multiplex PCR; TCRdb's table is partial and in-frame only. There are about 820,000 clones in the sample; about 91% occur only once, and around 24% lies in the top ten. As concerns this clone: Its target is unknown.

What was sequenced was naive CD8+ T cells sorted from blood. The receptor was isolated from a man under 40 in good health. The gene calls are TRBV7-9 and TRBJ2-7; D is uncertain. The CDR3 loop reads CASTRTESYEQYF. The CDR3 DNA sequence: TGTGCCAGCACCAGGACGGAGTCCTACGAGCAGTACTTC.